This T cell receptor (beta chain) was obtained from a study of monozygotic twins with inflammatory bowel disease. The CDR3 sequence is 15 residues long. Germline CDR1 is SQVTM and CDR2 is ANQGSEA. Reanalyzing the 5' RACE reads, TCRdb keeps one entry per CDR3 protein, without DNA. The specimen's table records fewer than 450,000 distinct CDR3 sequences. Input material: blood. The receptor comes from a human donor with ulcerative colitis or Crohn's disease, or a healthy co-twin of an affected twin (not recorded which). The gene calls are TRBV29-1 and TRBJ2-5; the TCRdb call, TRBD1, lacks DNA for checking. The CDR3 region is CSVEDEGQWKETQYF.